This is a list of T cell receptor beta chains from one sample in a study of blood T cell repertoires in COVID-19. The repertoire was sequenced with immunoSEQ multiplex PCR; TCRdb's copy has only in-frame clones and lacks some. Of tens of thousands of clones detected, 65% to 80% appear once; the ten largest clones hold roughly 9.7%. Material: peripheral blood. All receptors derive from a human donor in a cohort sampled during active COVID-19. Both conserved end residues are part of each CDR3. The D gene is left open where the match is weak. Size is stated for part of the rows, as once, few or many counts, or as a class when the clone is expanded.

TGTGCCAGCACCTGGCTAAAGGACAGGGTGACCGAGACCCAGTACTTC | CASTWLKDRVTETQYF | TRBJ2-5 | TRBD1 | . | TRBV5-5
TGTGCCACCAGCAGACGGCTAGCGGGAGGGTCCTACGAGCAGTACTTC | CATSRRLAGGSYEQYF | TRBJ2-7 | TRBD2 | . | TRBV15
TGTGCCAGCAGCGTATCTAGCGGGAGTCCAGATACGCAGTATTTT | CASSVSSGSPDTQYF | TRBJ2-3 | TRBD2 | . | TRBV9
TGTGCCTGGGATCGGGACAGCCGCTACACCTTC | CAWDRDSRYTF | TRBJ1-2 | TRBD1 | many | TRBV30
TGTGCCAGCTCACCCACCCTAGCGGGAAACGACAATGAGCAGTTCTTC | CASSPTLAGNDNEQFF | TRBJ2-1 | TRBD2 | . | TRBV18
TGTGCCAGCAGCACTGACAGGGGGGACTTTAACACTGAAGCTTTCTTT | CASSTDRGDFNTEAFF | TRBJ1-1 | TRBD1 | . | TRBV28
TGTGCCAGTAGTATCACAGGGGCAGATCAGCCCCAGCATTTT | CASSITGADQPQHF | TRBJ1-5 | TRBD1 | . | TRBV19
TGTGCCAGCTCATCGAATCCGGGACAGGGGCACTATGGCTACACCTTC | CASSSNPGQGHYGYTF | TRBJ1-2 | TRBD1 | . | TRBV18
TGTGCCTGGAGTGCCACTAGCGGTATGAGAGATACGCAGTATTTT | CAWSATSGMRDTQYF | TRBJ2-3 | TRBD2 | . | TRBV30
TGTGCCATCAGTGACCCCGGACAGGGGGCTCGAAATGGCTACACCTTC | CAISDPGQGARNGYTF | TRBJ1-2 | TRBD1 | . | TRBV10-3
TGTGCCAGCAGCGGGACTCCCTACGAGCAGTACTTC | CASSGTPYEQYF | TRBJ2-7 | . | once | TRBV5-6
TGTGCCAGCAGCCAAGCAACCGGGACAGGCTCCTACGAGCAGTACTTC | CASSQATGTGSYEQYF | TRBJ2-7 | TRBD1 | . | TRBV4-2
TGCAGTGCTTACAGGATTACTGAAGCTTTCTTT | CSAYRITEAFF | TRBJ1-1 | . | . | TRBV20-1
TGTGCCAGCAGTCAGACAGGAGTCTCCTACGAGCAGTACTTC | CASSQTGVSYEQYF | TRBJ2-7 | . | . | TRBV28
TGTGCCAGCAGCTCCGGGACAGCTACCTACGAGCAGTACTTC | CASSSGTATYEQYF | TRBJ2-7 | TRBD1 | . | TRBV7-2
TGTGCCAGTAGTATAGGCCAGGGGCTATACAATGAGCAGTTCTTC | CASSIGQGLYNEQFF | TRBJ2-1 | . | once | TRBV19
TGTGCCAGCAGTTTATCGGGGCTAGCGGGAGCCACCGGGGAGCTGTTTTTT | CASSLSGLAGATGELFF | TRBJ2-2 | TRBD2 | . | TRBV27
TGTGCCAGCAGCTTAGACGGTGAGCAGTACTTC | CASSLDGEQYF | TRBJ2-7 | . | . | TRBV11-3
TGTGCCAGCAGCGGAATTCTACAGGTGAACACTGAAGCTTTCTTT | CASSGILQVNTEAFF | TRBJ1-1 | . | . | TRBV6-5
TGTGCGACGCGGGGGCAGGGTGAATCAGATACGCAGTATTTT | CATRGQGESDTQYF | TRBJ2-3 | . | . | TRBV24-1
TGCGCCAGCAGCTCGCTAAGTGGGACATCAACTAATGAAAAACTGTTTTTT | CASSSLSGTSTNEKLFF | TRBJ1-4 | . | . | TRBV5-1
TGTGCCAGCAGTTTCGGTCCCAGCAATCAGCCCCAGCATTTT | CASSFGPSNQPQHF | TRBJ1-5 | . | few | TRBV27
TGTGCCAGCAGCGCTCATATACAGGGGGCGCGGGGCTACACCTTC | CASSAHIQGARGYTF | TRBJ1-2 | TRBD1 | once | TRBV9
TGTGCCAGCAGCTTCAAAGGCATGGCGTGGCGGGAGGGCCAAGGGGAGCAGTTCTTC | CASSFKGMAWREGQGEQFF | TRBJ2-1 | TRBD2 | . | TRBV7-6
TGTGCCAGTAGTATGAGGGTGAGCGGGACCAAAAACATTCAGTACTTC | CASSMRVSGTKNIQYF | TRBJ2-4 | TRBD2 | . | TRBV19
TGTGCCAGCAGCCGGCGCCGGGGAGGGCCGAACACCGGGGAGCTGTTTTTT | CASSRRRGGPNTGELFF | TRBJ2-2 | TRBD2 | . | TRBV7-9
TGTGCCAGTAGTCCGGGCGGGGGTGTTAACTATGGCTACACCTTC | CASSPGGGVNYGYTF | TRBJ1-2 | . | few | TRBV19
TGTGCCAGCCACTCGACAGGGGATGGCTACGAGCAGTACTTC | CASHSTGDGYEQYF | TRBJ2-7 | TRBD1 | . | TRBV7-2
TGTGCCAGCAGTAAGGGACAGGGCAGCTCTGGAAACACCATATATTTT | CASSKGQGSSGNTIYF | TRBJ1-3 | TRBD1 | . | TRBV6-6
TGCGCCAGCAGCTTGGGACAGGGGTACAGGATCGAGCAGTACTTC | CASSLGQGYRIEQYF | TRBJ2-7 | TRBD1 | . | TRBV5-1
TGTGCCAGCAGCGTAGGAGGGACTGTCAGTCCTGGAAACACCATATATTTT | CASSVGGTVSPGNTIYF | TRBJ1-3 | . | . | TRBV9
TGTGCCAGCAGTTCAGGGGGCGGGAGCTCCTACAATGAGCAGTTCTTC | CASSSGGGSSYNEQFF | TRBJ2-1 | . | . | TRBV7-3
TGTGCCACCAGCAGACCAGGGGCGCCTTCCATTGAAAAACTGTTTTTT | CATSRPGAPSIEKLFF | TRBJ1-4 | . | few | TRBV15
TGTGCCACCAGTGAGGGACAGGGGGCGCCGGGGTATGGCTACACCTTC | CATSEGQGAPGYGYTF | TRBJ1-2 | TRBD1 | few | TRBV24-1
TGTGCTCGGAGTCTAGCGGGAGTAACCTCGGGGCAGTTCTTC | CARSLAGVTSGQFF | TRBJ2-1 | TRBD2 | . | TRBV30
TGTGCCACCAGTGATCTTCGCCGCGGCAGCTCCTACAATGAGCAGTTCTTC | CATSDLRRGSSYNEQFF | TRBJ2-1 | . | . | TRBV24-1
TGTGCCAGCAGCTTAGTCCATGGACAGGGGGAAGGGGAGCAGTACTTC | CASSLVHGQGEGEQYF | TRBJ2-7 | TRBD1 | once | TRBV11-2
TGCAGCGTAAAGCTAGCGGGAGGGATCTACGAGCAGTACTTC | CSVKLAGGIYEQYF | TRBJ2-7 | TRBD2 | . | TRBV29-1
TGTGCCACCAGTCGGAGGGACGAGCAGTACTTC | CATSRRDEQYF | TRBJ2-7 | . | many | TRBV15
TGTGCCAGCAGTTTATCGGGGAGCGCTGAGCAGTTCTTC | CASSLSGSAEQFF | TRBJ2-1 | . | . | TRBV27
TGTGCCAGCAGTGTTCCCAACCTACTAGAGCAGTACTTC | CASSVPNLLEQYF | TRBJ2-7 | . | . | TRBV28
TGTGCCAGCAGCTTGGAGACTAGCGGGAGAGGGGAGACCCAGTACTTC | CASSLETSGRGETQYF | TRBJ2-5 | TRBD2 | . | TRBV5-4
TGTGCCAGCAGTTTGTTAACCGGGGAGCTGTTTTTT | CASSLLTGELFF | TRBJ2-2 | . | . | TRBV28
TGTGCCAGCAGCTTAATCGGTAAATGGGCGACCCAGTACTTC | CASSLIGKWATQYF | TRBJ2-5 | . | . | TRBV7-9
TGTGCCAGCAGCGCCCGGGACTACACATCAACGCAGTATTTT | CASSARDYTSTQYF | TRBJ2-3 | TRBD2 | . | TRBV7-6